The 20 T cell receptor beta chains below were found in one sample sequenced in a study of blood T cell repertoires in COVID-19. This table comes from immunoSEQ multiplex PCR, and its TCRdb copy is limited to in-frame clones, with some not included. There are roughly 180,000 clones in the sample; about 82% occur only once, and 8% to 10% lies in the top ten. Sequenced input: PBMCs or T cells enriched from blood (not recorded which). These receptors were obtained from a woman between 25 and 40 years old who had recovered from COVID-19.

The rearrangement links TRBV18 to TRBJ1-6, with 7 bases that match TRBD1. The J segment lost 6 bases and the V segment lost 4 bases, leaving 6 bases of the junction unmatched. Germline CDR1 is KGHSH and CDR2 is LQKENI. This CDR3 region has 15 residues. In DNA form, the CDR3 reads TGTGCCAGCTCACAGGTCCGGGACAGTAATTCACCCCTCCACTTT. This translates into CASSQVRDSNSPLHF.

The chain is built from TRBV6-6 and TRBJ2-7; TRBD1 matches at 8 bases. The trim removed 2 bases at V and 2 bases at J, leaving 8 bases unmatched. The CDR3 is 16 amino acids. CDR1 is MNHNY, CDR2 SVGAGI, per germline (reference sequence). The CDR3 region is CASSYRKGQGTYEQYF. In DNA, the CDR3 is TGTGCCAGCAGTTACCGAAAAGGACAGGGAACCTACGAGCAGTACTTC.

A single count supports this clone. This sequence joins TRBV11-2 and TRBJ2-1, with a possible D match to TRBD1 (7 bases). This CDR3 region has 16 residues. The V gene lost 5 bases and the J gene lost 0 bases, with 14 bases spanning the gap. Germline V gene lookup returns CDR1 SGHAT and CDR2 FQNNGV. CDR3 coding DNA: TGTGCCAGCAGCCAGGGGGGACGAAGCTCCTACAATGAGCAGTTCTTC. Translated: CASSQGGRSSYNEQFF.

The chain carries TRBV2 and TRBJ2-1, with D unclear. The ends were cut back, 4 bases at V and 12 bases at J, with 13 bases in the middle. CDR3 size: 12 residues. Per germline, CDR1 SNHLY and CDR2 FYNNEI. CDR3 in amino acids: CASSGPHAVQFF. The CDR3 coding sequence is TGTGCCAGCAGTGGGCCTCATGCAGTGCAGTTCTTC.

J is TRBJ2-5 and V is TRBV19; 9 positions agree with TRBD1. V shed 3 bases and J 5 bases; nucleotides not matched to a gene: 7. CDR3 size: 15 residues. Germline loops: CDR1 LNHDA, CDR2 SQIVND (reference sequence). In DNA form, the CDR3 reads TGTGCCAGTAGTATTGGTGGGACAGGGAGGGAGACCCAGTACTTC. It specifies CASSIGGTGRETQYF.

The chain combines TRBV20-1 with TRBJ2-7; D call uncertain. This CDR3 has 11 residues. Germline-derived CDR1 and CDR2 are DFQATT and SNEGSKA (reference sequence). V was cut by 1 base and J by 7 bases, with 8 bases left in between. CDR3 DNA sequence: TGCAGTGCTAGAGGACCCGGGGAGCAGTACTTC. Translated: CSARGPGEQYF.

This chain joins TRBV30 and TRBJ2-2; 10 bases agree with TRBD2. Germline assignment: CDR1 GTSNPN and CDR2 SVGIG (reference sequence). With 1 base clipped from V and 7 bases from J, the junction kept 9 bases outside the gene matches. CDR3 size: 16 residues. For the CDR3, the DNA is TGTGCCTGGAGTGCCAGTCTAGCGGGAGATGGCGGGGAGCTGTTTTTT. This gives the protein CAWSASLAGDGGELFF.

A single count supports this clone. The chain has TRBV19 and TRBJ1-3, with D possibly TRBD1 on 6 matching bases. Germline assignment: CDR1 LNHDA and CDR2 SQIVND (reference sequence). The CDR3 covers 14 residues. Trimming cost V 5 bases and J 1 base, with 9 bases left between them. The CDR3 bases are TGTGCCAGTAGTCCGGGACATTCTGGAAACACCATATATTTT. This encodes CASSPGHSGNTIYF.

Details on this clone: The sample has other DNA sequences that encode this CDR3 too. The CDR3 coding sequence is TGTGCCAGCAGCTTGGTGACAGGGTTTGGCTACACCTTC. This codes for CASSLVTGFGYTF. The rearrangement joins TRBV5-6 to TRBJ1-2, with 7 bases lining up with TRBD1. Germline CDR1 SGHDT, CDR2 YYEEEE. V trimming: 0 bases; J trimming: 7 bases; junction bases outside the gene matches: 3. The CDR3 is 13 residues long.

CDR3 sequence: CAWSKGTGDPDWWGYTF. DNA of the CDR3: TGTGCCTGGAGTAAAGGGACAGGGGACCCGGACTGGTGGGGCTACACCTTC. V is TRBV30 and J is TRBJ1-2, with TRBD1 identical over 10 bases. V trimming: 2 bases; J trimming: 8 bases; junction bases outside the gene matches: 17. The CDR3 spans 17 residues. Germline V gene sequence: CDR1 GTSNPN, CDR2 SVGIG (reference sequence).

The genes are TRBV27 and TRBJ2-2; D may be TRBD2 (5 bases). Trimming removed 3 bases from V and 8 bases from J, with 16 bases in between. This CDR3 comprises 15 residues. Germline-derived CDR1 and CDR2 are MNHEY and SMNVEV (reference sequence). CDR3 in amino acids: CASSFTTEGKGELFF. CDR3 DNA: TGTGCCAGCAGTTTTACGACTGAGGGCAAAGGGGAGCTGTTTTTT.

The chain's CDR3 is CASSQEAQGTNYGYTF. The CDR3 region has the DNA TGTGCCAGCAGCCAAGAGGCACAGGGGACCAACTATGGCTACACCTTC. The rearrangement joins TRBV4-2 to TRBJ1-2; 7 nucleotides align to TRBD1. Germline values: CDR1 LGHNA, CDR2 YNFKEQ. The CDR3 consists of 16 residues. The V segment lost 0 bases and the J segment 2 bases; nucleotides outside the gene matches: 6.

The gene calls are TRBV6-5 and TRBJ1-4; 7 nucleotides match TRBD1. CDR1 MNHEY and CDR2 SVGAGI come from the germline V gene. The CDR3 extends over 15 amino acids. After removal of 5 bases from V and 7 bases from J, the junction contained 10 bases not matched to a gene. CDR3: CASSNPRGAGEKLFF. DNA of the CDR3: TGTGCCAGCAGTAACCCCAGGGGGGCTGGTGAAAAACTGTTTTTT.

The rearrangement links TRBV2 to TRBJ2-7, with D hard to call. Trimming cost V 8 bases and J 7 bases, with 15 bases left between them. Germline V lookup: CDR1 SNHLY, CDR2 FYNNEI. The CDR3 runs to 12 residues. CDR3 coding DNA: TGTGCCAGCCCGATTATGAGGCTTGAGCAGTACTTC. Translation: CASPIMRLEQYF.

CDR3 coding DNA: TGCGCCAGCAGCTTGGCCCAGGTCAACTTATATGGCTACACCTTC. Its protein is CASSLAQVNLYGYTF. This rearrangement joins TRBV5-1 to TRBJ1-2; D unclear. The CDR3 has 15 amino acids. With 0 bases removed from V and 5 bases from J, the gap between germline ends came to 14 bases. From germline, CDR1 is SGHRS and CDR2 YFSETQ.

This rearrangement joins TRBV2 to TRBJ2-1; tentatively, D is TRBD2 (7 bases). Trimming removed 4 bases from V and 4 bases from J, with 14 bases in between. Per the germline V gene, CDR1 is SNHLY and CDR2 is FYNNEI. The CDR3 has 15 residues. The CDR3 DNA reads TGTGCCAGCAGTGGCTTGGGGGGGCGGTACAATGAGCAGTTCTTC. Encoded protein: CASSGLGGRYNEQFF.

This chain links TRBV10-3 with TRBJ1-4, with unresolved D. Trimming took 3 bases from V and 10 from J, leaving 9 bases between them. Germline V gene lookup returns CDR1 ENHRY and CDR2 SYGVKD. The CDR3 contains 12 residues. The CDR3 loop reads CAISDEEGKLFF. The CDR3 nucleotides read TGTGCCATCAGTGATGAGGAGGGAAAACTGTTTTTT.

The chain uses TRBV4-1 and TRBJ1-2; D call uncertain. Per the germline V gene, CDR1 is MGHRA and CDR2 is YSYEKL. V shed 6 bases and J shed 4 bases, with 12 bases lying between them. The CDR3 contains 13 residues. CDR3 sequence (DNA): TGCGCCAGCAGAGAAGGCGGAGGCTATGGCTACACCTTC. Translated, it gives CASREGGGYGYTF.

This chain uses TRBV5-6 with TRBJ2-7; D is unresolved. Germline V CDR1 and CDR2: SGHDT, YYEEEE. The CDR3 has 14 residues. The V end was cut by 1 base, the J end by 5 bases, with 13 bases between. In DNA, the CDR3 is TGTGCCAGCAGCTTGATTAACACGATCAACGAGCAGTACTTC. This codes for CASSLINTINEQYF.

The chain employs TRBV7-6 and TRBJ2-2, with 9 bases lining up with TRBD1. The ends lost 0 bases at V and 2 bases at J; junction bases unmatched: 10. Germline-derived CDR1 and CDR2 are SGHVS and FNYEAQ. The CDR3 loop spans 19 amino acids. The CDR3 here is CASSLANWYRGLNTGELFF. CDR3 nucleotides: TGTGCCAGCAGCTTAGCAAATTGGTACAGGGGGCTAAACACCGGGGAGCTGTTTTTT.